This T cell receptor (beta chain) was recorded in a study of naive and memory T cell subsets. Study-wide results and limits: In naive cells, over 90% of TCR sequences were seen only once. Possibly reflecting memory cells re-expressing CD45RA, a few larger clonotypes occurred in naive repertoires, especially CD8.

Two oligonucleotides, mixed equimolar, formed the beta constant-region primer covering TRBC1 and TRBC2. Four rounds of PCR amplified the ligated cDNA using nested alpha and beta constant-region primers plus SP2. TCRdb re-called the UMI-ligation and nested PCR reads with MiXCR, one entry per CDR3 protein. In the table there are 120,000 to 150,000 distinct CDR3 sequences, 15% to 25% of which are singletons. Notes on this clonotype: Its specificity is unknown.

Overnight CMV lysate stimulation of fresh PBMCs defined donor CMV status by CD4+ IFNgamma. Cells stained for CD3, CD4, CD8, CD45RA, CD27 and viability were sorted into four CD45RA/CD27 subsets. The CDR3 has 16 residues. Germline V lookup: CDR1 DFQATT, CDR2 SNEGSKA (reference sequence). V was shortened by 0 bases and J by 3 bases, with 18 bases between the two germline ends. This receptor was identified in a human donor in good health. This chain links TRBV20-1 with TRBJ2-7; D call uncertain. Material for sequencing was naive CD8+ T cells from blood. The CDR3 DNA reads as TGCAGTGCTAGAGATTCTCGGGCGTCGAGGTACTACGAGCAGTACTTC. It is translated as CSARDSRASRYYEQYF.